This T cell receptor (beta chain) was identified in a study of shared clonotypes between healthy human individuals. Researchers divided each subset's genomic DNA evenly across several immunoSEQ plates. Study processing details: ImmunoSEQ output lacked quality scores and full-length reads, limiting matched filtering. Clones were sequenced by immunoSEQ multiplex PCR, and TCRdb holds only the in-frame ones, with some missing. That table gives V, J and clone size, and the DNA gave D and trimming. This sample carries 2 million to 2.5 million clones, 90% to 95% of them seen once, and the ten largest clones take more than 1.5%. The study, taken as a whole, reports: Naive subsets tended to show greater estimated richness than memory subsets.

In the case of this clone: Antigen: not known.

Germline assignment: CDR1 GTSNPN and CDR2 SVGIG (reference sequence). Trimming pared 0 bases from V and 7 bases from J, leaving 10 bases between. This CDR3 comprises 13 residues. Naive CD8 populations comprised CD45RO-negative cells positively selected for CCR7, excluding terminally differentiated effector memory CD45RA+ cells. The source is a man younger than 30 in good health. Some clones in this sample may be carry-over from other donors' samples. The sample taken for sequencing was naive CD8+ T cells from PBMCs. This rearrangement joins TRBV30 to TRBJ1-3; tentative D call: TRBD1 (5 bases). The CDR3 region has the DNA TGTGCCTGGAGTGTACAACGGGGGAACACCATATATTTT. It is translated as CAWSVQRGNTIYF.